The clone carrying this T cell receptor (beta chain) has a handful of counts. The antigen remains undetermined. In germline, CDR1 is SGHRS, CDR2 YFSETQ. V lost 4 bases, J lost 6 bases, and 13 bases lay in between. CDR3 length: 14 amino acids. These data belong to a study of T-cell memory formation after mild COVID-19. Regarding the study as a whole: Shrinking CD4+ clones were chiefly CM and EM; CD8+ ones were chiefly EMRA. The study found balanced CD4/CD8 in clones contracting day 15 to 85 and a CD4+ lean in later expanders.

5'RACE primed from the constant segment yielded TCR alpha and TCR beta cDNA libraries bearing sample barcodes and UMIs. Each CDR3 protein gets one entry after TCRdb re-called the 5' RACE reads with MiXCR. The sample consists of about 13,000 distinct CDR3 sequences, about a sixth of them appearing once. This TCR was recovered from a young man who had mild COVID-19 (a few samples of this study predate the infection). Cell type and time point are not known. The rearrangement uses TRBV5-1 and TRBJ1-4; possible D gene TRBD1, 5 bases. Sequencing was done on a sample of PBMCs or a T cell subset sorted from them (not recorded which). This chain's CDR3 is CASSPRGGDEKLFF. Written as DNA, the CDR3 is TGCGCCAGCAGCCCCCGGGGGGGAGATGAAAAACTGTTTTTT. The full variable domain, rest sourced from reference TRBV5-1 and TRBJ1-4, is KAGVTQTPRYLIKTRGQQVTLSCSPISGHRSVSWYQQTPGQGLQFLFEYFSETQRNKGNFPGRFSGRQFSNSRSEMNVSTLELGDSALYLCASSPRGGDEKLFFGSGTQLSVL.